The 31 T cell receptor beta chains below come from one sample, sequenced in a study of cytomegalovirus exposure and HLA in healthy donors. Primers included in the PCR were 60 Vbeta and 13 Jbeta primers. Using immunoSEQ multiplex PCR, the repertoire was profiled, and TCRdb retains in-frame clones only, with some absent. This table holds about 140,000 clones, around 72% found once. Sequenced sample: PBMCs. These receptors all stem from a human donor in good health.

This clone has just a few counts. This rearrangement joins TRBV4-1 to TRBJ2-1; D unresolved. The length of the CDR3 is 15 residues. Germline values: CDR1 MGHRA, CDR2 YSYEKL. Trimming cost V 4 bases and J 1 base, with 11 bases left between them. The CDR3 sequence is CASSPLSLSYNEQFF. CDR3 bases: TGCGCCAGCAGCCCCCTCAGTCTGTCCTACAATGAGCAGTTCTTC.

V usage is TRBV5-4 and J usage is TRBJ2-7; 8 bases agree with TRBD2. V shed 2 bases, J shed 0 bases, and the junction held 4 bases outside the gene matches. Looked up from germline, CDR1 is SGHNT and CDR2 is YYREEE (reference sequence). The CDR3 extends over 15 amino acids. For the CDR3, the DNA is TGTGCCAGCAGCTTAGGGCGGGGGGCCTCCTACGAGCAGTACTTC. This translates into CASSLGRGASYEQYF. The variable domain in full, with the rest retrieved from reference TRBV5-4 and TRBJ2-7, is ETGVTQSPTHLIKTRGQQVTLRCSSQSGHNTVSWYQQALGQGPQFIFQYYREEENGRGNFPPRFSGLQFPNYSSELNVNALELDDSALYLCASSLGRGASYEQYFGPGTRLTVT.

CDR3 protein: CASSLDSNEQFF. As DNA, the CDR3 is TGTGCCAGCAGCTTGGACTCCAATGAGCAGTTCTTC. This rearrangement joins TRBV7-9 to TRBJ2-1; a possible D gene is TRBD2 (5 bases). V lost 3 bases and J lost 6, with 6 bases in between. The germline CDR1 and CDR2 sequences are SEHNR and FQNEAQ (reference sequence). There are 12 residues in the CDR3.

As to this clone: Within the sample, other DNA sequences also encode this same CDR3. The rearrangement uses TRBV9 and TRBJ2-3; no clear D gene. V shed 0 bases and J shed 0 bases, with 8 bases lying between them. From germline, CDR1 is SGDLS and CDR2 YYNGEE. The CDR3 has 15 amino acids. CDR3 nucleotide sequence: TGTGCCAGCAGCGTAGGGGCAGGTAGCACAGATACGCAGTATTTT. Translated: CASSVGAGSTDTQYF. Drawing the rest from reference TRBV9 and TRBJ2-3, the complete variable domain is DSGVTQTPKHLITATGQRVTLRCSPRSGDLSVYWYQQSLDQGLQFLIQYYNGEERAKGNILERFSAQQFPDLHSELNLSSLELGDSALYFCASSVGAGSTDTQYFGPGTRLTVL.

The rearrangement links TRBV6-6 to TRBJ1-1; unclear D gene. Trimming took 4 bases from V and 1 from J, leaving 13 bases between them. This CDR3 is 15 amino acids long. Germline V gene data show CDR1 as MNHNY and CDR2 as SVGAGI (reference sequence). CDR3 sequence reads: CASSSRASQNTEAFF. The CDR3 coding sequence is TGTGCCAGCAGTTCGAGGGCTAGCCAGAACACTGAAGCTTTCTTT.

This chain joins TRBV18 and TRBJ2-7, with 11 positions matching TRBD1. The CDR3 has 15 residues. Per the germline V gene, CDR1 is KGHSH and CDR2 is LQKENI. The V gene end was trimmed by 3 bases and the J gene end by 0 bases; junction bases not matched to a gene: 1. This CDR3 is CASSPGTGGSYEQYF. The CDR3 DNA follows: TGTGCCAGCTCACCCGGGACAGGGGGCTCCTACGAGCAGTACTTC. Filled out from reference TRBV18 and TRBJ2-7, the complete variable domain reads NAGVMQNPRHLVRRRGQEARLRCSPMKGHSHVYWYRQLPEEGLKFMVYLQKENIIDESGMPKERFSAEFPKEGPSILRIQQVVRGDSAAYFCASSPGTGGSYEQYFGPGTRLTVT.

CDR3 coding DNA: TGCAGCGGTTACCTAGCAGACTATACCGGGGAGCTGTTTTTT. Residues: CSGYLADYTGELFF. V is TRBV29-1 and J is TRBJ2-2; weak D call: TRBD2 (5 bases). Between the trimmed V and J ends, which lost 7 bases and 5 bases, there was a span of 17 bases. Germline V gives CDR1 SQVTM, CDR2 ANQGSEA. This CDR3 spans 14 amino acids.

J is TRBJ2-7 and V is TRBV5-1; no reliable D call. Per the germline V gene, CDR1 is SGHRS and CDR2 is YFSETQ. The CDR3 has 12 amino acids. The V and J ends lost 7 bases and 0 bases respectively, with 8 bases between them. For the CDR3, the DNA is TGCGCCAGCGACCGGAGCTCCTACGAGCAGTACTTC. Residues: CASDRSSYEQYF.

J is TRBJ1-6 and V is TRBV5-6; no reliable D call. This CDR3 has 14 residues. V lost 0 bases, J lost 8 bases, and 9 bases lay in between. Germline CDR1 is SGHDT and CDR2 is YYEEEE. CDR3 residues: CASSLGRWDSPLHF. CDR3 coding DNA: TGTGCCAGCAGCTTGGGGAGATGGGATTCACCCCTCCACTTT.

This chain connects TRBV19 to TRBJ2-2; 10 bases agree with TRBD2. This CDR3 region has 14 residues. CDR1 and CDR2 from the germline V gene are LNHDA and SQIVND (reference sequence). Unmatched junction bases numbered 2, after V lost 6 bases and J lost 4 bases. The CDR3 DNA follows: TGTGCCAGTAGAGCTAGCGGGAGCACCGGGGAGCTGTTTTTT. It specifies CASRASGSTGELFF.

The chain combines TRBV10-1 with TRBJ2-7, with D possibly being TRBD2 (5 bases). Between the trimmed V and J ends, which lost 6 bases and 4 bases, there was a span of 16 bases. Germline CDR1 reads WNHNN; CDR2 reads SYGVQD (reference sequence). CDR3 length: 14 amino acids. CDR3 amino acids: CASSPSGARYEQYF. CDR3 bases: TGCGCCAGCAGCCCCAGCGGTGCGAGGTACGAGCAGTACTTC.

The chain couples TRBV6-6 to TRBJ2-7; TRBD2 aligns across 8 bases. V shed 4 bases and J 5 bases; nucleotides not matched to a gene: 10. CDR1 MNHNY and CDR2 SVGAGI come from the germline V gene (reference sequence). The CDR3 loop spans 15 amino acids. This chain's CDR3 is CASSLNIGTRDEQYF. The CDR3 nucleotides read TGTGCCAGCAGTTTAAATATCGGGACTAGAGACGAGCAGTACTTC.

The rearrangement links TRBV9 to TRBJ2-5, with D maybe TRBD1 (5 bases). Trimming pared 0 bases from V and 1 base from J, leaving 13 bases between. This CDR3 has 16 residues. CDR1 and CDR2 (germline): SGDLS, YYNGEE. CDR3 DNA: TGTGCCAGCAGCGTAGGGGGTGGGGCAGGCCAAGAGACCCAGTACTTC. Translated, it gives CASSVGGGAGQETQYF.

The V gene is TRBV4-1, the J gene TRBJ1-5; D gene ambiguous. Looked up from germline, CDR1 is MGHRA and CDR2 is YSYEKL. V lost 0 bases and J lost 3, with 12 bases in between. The CDR3 has 16 amino acids. As DNA, the CDR3 is TGCGCCAGCAGCCAAGAGTATTCAACAGTCAATCAGCCCCAGCATTTT. Translation: CASSQEYSTVNQPQHF.

V is TRBV18 and J is TRBJ1-4, with D unclear. With 4 bases removed from V and 11 bases from J, the gap between germline ends came to 17 bases. The germline V gene has CDR1 KGHSH and CDR2 LQKENI. The CDR3 length is 14 residues. The CDR3 DNA reads TGTGCCAGCTCACTACCGGGGAGAACAGAGAAACTGTTTTTT. Translation gives CASSLPGRTEKLFF.

The chain employs TRBV28 and TRBJ2-2; D perhaps matches TRBD1 (5 bases). CDR3 length: 14 amino acids. Germline CDR1 reads MDHEN; CDR2 reads SYDVKM. The V end lost 6 bases, the J end lost 6 bases, and 14 bases lay between the germline ends. The CDR3 spells CASSPRQTPGELFF. As DNA, the CDR3 is TGTGCCAGCAGCCCACGACAGACTCCCGGGGAGCTGTTTTTT.

This chain links TRBV12-5 with TRBJ2-2, with D possibly being TRBD1 (6 bases). CDR1 LGHNT and CDR2 FRNRAP come from the germline V gene. Trimming removed 3 bases from V and 5 bases from J, with 7 bases in between. The length of the CDR3 is 13 residues. The CDR3 DNA follows: TGTGCTAGTGGTTTAAGGGGGACCGGGGAGCTGTTTTTT. Translation gives CASGLRGTGELFF. Complete variable domain (other parts from reference TRBV12-5 and TRBJ2-2): DARVTQTPRHKVTEMGQEVTMRCQPILGHNTVFWYRQTMMQGLELLAYFRNRAPLDDSGMPKDRFSAEMPDATLATLKIQPSEPRDSAVYFCASGLRGTGELFFGEGSRLTVL.

The sample holds a few counts of this clone. The chain employs TRBV5-4 and TRBJ1-2, with D possibly matching TRBD1 (5 bases). Deletions cut 4 bases from V and 5 bases from J, with 15 bases between. The CDR3 has 14 residues. Germline V gives CDR1 SGHNT, CDR2 YYREEE (reference sequence). The CDR3 bases are TGTGCCAGCAGCCAGCGCGGGGCTGGGTATGGCTACACCTTC. Amino acids: CASSQRGAGYGYTF. The variable domain in full, with the rest retrieved from reference TRBV5-4 and TRBJ1-2, is ETGVTQSPTHLIKTRGQQVTLRCSSQSGHNTVSWYQQALGQGPQFIFQYYREEENGRGNFPPRFSGLQFPNYSSELNVNALELDDSALYLCASSQRGAGYGYTFGSGTRLTVV.

This clone has more than one count but fewer than ten. The rearrangement joins TRBV6-1 to TRBJ1-1, with a possible D match to TRBD1 (5 bases). There are 15 residues in the CDR3. Germline V gene lookup returns CDR1 MNHNS and CDR2 SASEGT. Trimming left V 5 bases short and J 0 bases short, with 13 bases between. CDR3 nucleotide sequence: TGTGCCAGCAGTCCCCTCAGGGAACTGAACACTGAAGCTTTCTTT. It codes for CASSPLRELNTEAFF.

J is TRBJ1-1 and V is TRBV13; D ambiguous. Trimming shortened V by 5 bases and J by 5 bases, and 15 bases separated the two germline ends. Germline CDR1 PRHDT, CDR2 FYEKMQ (reference sequence). The CDR3 runs to 14 residues. CDR3 protein: CASSRSPARTEAFF. DNA of the CDR3: TGTGCCAGCAGCCGATCCCCAGCGAGGACTGAAGCTTTCTTT.

The rearrangement uses TRBV11-2 and TRBJ1-2; TRBD1 is a possible D gene (6 bases). V was pared by 4 bases and J by 0 bases, with 12 bases between. From germline, CDR1 is SGHAT and CDR2 FQNNGV. The CDR3 has 15 amino acids. CDR3 in amino acids: CASSSWTVPNYGYTF. In nucleotides, the CDR3 is TGTGCCAGCAGCTCGTGGACAGTTCCTAACTATGGCTACACCTTC.

The rearrangement joins TRBV19 to TRBJ2-1; 10 nucleotides line up with TRBD2. Germline CDR1 reads LNHDA; CDR2 reads SQIVND (reference sequence). CDR3 size: 14 residues. V shed 2 bases and J 10 bases; nucleotides not matched to a gene: 5. The CDR3 sequence is CASSISGRASEQFF. The DNA for the CDR3 is TGTGCCAGTAGTATAAGCGGGAGGGCTTCGGAGCAGTTCTTC.

This clone was recorded a few times. This chain links TRBV10-3 with TRBJ1-1, with a possible D match to TRBD1 (5 bases). CDR3 length: 15 residues. With 5 bases removed from V and 4 bases from J, the gap between germline ends came to 17 bases. The germline V gene has CDR1 ENHRY and CDR2 SYGVKD. CDR3 residues: CAISPQGSRATEAFF. The CDR3, as DNA: TGTGCCATCAGTCCCCAGGGCTCCCGGGCCACTGAAGCTTTCTTT.

This clone turned up a few times. The chain is built from TRBV21-1 and TRBJ2-1; TRBD2, the D gene given by the table, was not confirmed from the DNA. TRBV21-1 is classified as a pseudogene. The CDR3 has 13 amino acids. As DNA, the CDR3 is TGTGCCAGCAGCAAAGTGGAGCGGGGTGAGCAGTTCTTC. Amino acids: CASSKVERGEQFF.

This chain joins TRBV5-4 and TRBJ1-2, with 8 bases fitting TRBD1. Trimming at V came to 1 base and at J to 3 bases, leaving 5 bases not matched to a gene. Germline V CDR1 and CDR2: SGHNT, YYREEE (reference sequence). The CDR3 consists of 15 residues. The CDR3 loop is CASSLPQGADYGYTF. The CDR3 coding sequence is TGTGCCAGCAGCTTGCCGCAGGGGGCTGACTATGGCTACACCTTC.

The rearrangement joins TRBV11-2 to TRBJ2-7; D is possibly TRBD1 (6 bases). The CDR3 is 14 amino acids. Trimming cost V 6 bases and J 4 bases, with 16 bases left between them. The germline V gene has CDR1 SGHAT and CDR2 FQNNGV. DNA of the CDR3: TGTGCCAGCAGACCGATCGGACAGCCGTACGAGCAGTACTTC. Its translation is CASRPIGQPYEQYF.

This clone was counted between two and nine times. The V and J genes are TRBV6-1 and TRBJ2-3; tentative D call: TRBD1 (6 bases). The germline gives CDR1 MNHNS, CDR2 SASEGT. The CDR3 has 13 residues. Trimming removed 5 bases from V and 6 bases from J, with 12 bases in between. CDR3 in DNA: TGTGCCAGCAGTTTACAGGGACGGGATACGCAGTATTTT. This gives the protein CASSLQGRDTQYF.

The chain recombines TRBV18 with TRBJ1-2; 7 bases line up with TRBD1. J gave up 0 bases and V 3 bases, and 7 bases lay outside the gene matches. The germline gives CDR1 KGHSH, CDR2 LQKENI. The CDR3 runs to 16 residues. The CDR3 DNA is TGTGCCAGCTCACCCATAGACAGGGCAGCTAACTATGGCTACACCTTC. Encoded protein: CASSPIDRAANYGYTF. Based on the CDR3 plus reference TRBV18 and TRBJ1-2, the full variable domain is NAGVMQNPRHLVRRRGQEARLRCSPMKGHSHVYWYRQLPEEGLKFMVYLQKENIIDESGMPKERFSAEFPKEGPSILRIQQVVRGDSAAYFCASSPIDRAANYGYTFGSGTRLTVV.

This chain links TRBV15 with TRBJ2-7; 12 bases are a match to TRBD1. The germline gives CDR1 LNHNV, CDR2 YYDKDF (reference sequence). V trimming: 0 bases; J trimming: 5 bases; junction bases outside the gene matches: 2. This CDR3 is 15 amino acids long. The CDR3 region is CATSRDRDRGHEQYF. The CDR3 DNA is TGTGCCACCAGCAGAGATAGGGACAGGGGGCACGAGCAGTACTTC.

This clone was found once. The CDR3, as DNA: TGTGCCACCACCCCCGGGACAGGACCCTACGAGCAGTACTTC. Translated, it gives CATTPGTGPYEQYF. This chain connects TRBV15 to TRBJ2-7; 8 nucleotides align to TRBD1. The CDR3 totals 14 residues. Trimming removed 7 bases from V and 2 bases from J; junction bases left unmatched: 7. Germline assignment: CDR1 LNHNV and CDR2 YYDKDF (reference sequence). The whole variable domain, filled in from reference TRBV15 and TRBJ2-7, reads DAMVIQNPRYQVTQFGKPVTLSCSQTLNHNVMYWYQQKSSQAPKLLFHYYDKDFNNEADTPDNFQSRRPNTSFCFLDIRSPGLGDTAMYLCATTPGTGPYEQYFGPGTRLTVT.

The chain couples TRBV5-1 to TRBJ2-7; weak D call: TRBD2 (5 bases). The CDR3 runs to 15 residues. From germline, CDR1 is SGHRS and CDR2 YFSETQ. Trimming took 4 bases from V and 0 from J, leaving 14 bases between them. DNA of the CDR3: TGCGCCAGCAGCAGAGACCCGGGAAGCTCCTACGAGCAGTACTTC. Encoded protein: CASSRDPGSSYEQYF.